The table lists the clone carrying this TCR beta chain with a few counts. This entry belongs to a study of blood T cell repertoires in COVID-19. Background on the study: Donors in the United States, Italy and Spain gave samples during acute or convalescent COVID-19. Sample material is recorded as cDNA or gDNA derived from T cells, B-cell-depleted T cells, or PBMCs.

Germline assignment: CDR1 SGHNT and CDR2 YYREEE (reference sequence). V dropped 4 bases and J dropped 10 bases, with 17 bases sitting between them. CDR3 length: 14 amino acids. Original processing methods: By means of reference gene primer amplification, nucleated cell counts were estimated. Repertoires were generated with immunoSEQ multiplex PCR, while TCRdb's copy carries only in-frame clones and drops some. Clone size and V and J calls were adopted from that table, with D and trimming inferred from the DNA. The sample lists 350,000 or so clones; 85% to 90% were seen once. The sequence derives from a man between 18 and 35 years old with active or convalescent COVID-19. Sequenced material: peripheral blood. The rearrangement links TRBV5-4 to TRBJ1-4; D call uncertain. For the CDR3, the DNA is TGTGCCAGCAGCGAGAACCCGGGAGTCAGAAAACTGTTTTTT. Translating gives CASSENPGVRKLFF.